This T cell receptor beta chain was recorded in a study of technical replicates of blood from a few donors (TCRdb year 2017). Regarding this clone: What this receptor recognizes is not known. Qualities for individual bases were not recorded, and no much larger clone is one base off.

The library was produced with the immunoSEQ multiplex PCR assay. Entries here come from immuneACCESS through TCRdb and include only in-frame sequences with V and J called. Some clones fail to appear in such tables; in the studies checked, an unresolved V gene covers under half of the shortfall, and the cause of the remainder is unknown. The sample has roughly 50,000 clones on record, about 94% of them singletons. Jointly, the top ten make up roughly 4% of the sample. The trim is 3 bases for V and 5 bases for J, with a gap of 7 bases between the germline ends. The germline V gene yields SGHVS for CDR1 and FQNEAQ for CDR2. The cysteine opens and the phenylalanine closes a CDR3 of 12 amino acids. Just CDR3 DNA is preserved here, 36 bases in frame from base 1.

Sequencing was done on a sample of PBMCs. This receptor was identified in a human donor in good health. Some clones in this sample may be carry-over from other donors' samples. The rearranged segments are TRBV7-8 and TRBJ2-5; TRBD2 could be the D gene, as 5 bases match. The CDR3 has the sequence CASSLGAETQYF. The DNA reads as follows: TGTGCCAGCAGCTTGGGAGCGGAGACCCAGTACTTC.